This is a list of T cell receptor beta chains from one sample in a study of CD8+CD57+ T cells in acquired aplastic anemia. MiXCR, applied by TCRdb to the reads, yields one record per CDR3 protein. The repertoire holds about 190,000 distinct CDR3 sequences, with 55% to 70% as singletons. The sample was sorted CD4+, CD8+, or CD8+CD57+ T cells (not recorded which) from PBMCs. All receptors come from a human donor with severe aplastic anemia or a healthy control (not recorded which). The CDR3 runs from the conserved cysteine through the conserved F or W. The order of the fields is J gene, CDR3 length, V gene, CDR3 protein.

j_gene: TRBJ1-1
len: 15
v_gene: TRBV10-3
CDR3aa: CAIRPLGRLNTEAFF

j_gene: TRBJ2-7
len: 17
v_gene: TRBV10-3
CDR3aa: CAISDTSGRASGYEQYF

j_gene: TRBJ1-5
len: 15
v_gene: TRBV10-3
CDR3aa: CAIRAGGGSNQPQHF

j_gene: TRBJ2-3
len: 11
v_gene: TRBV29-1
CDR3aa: CSVERTDTQYF

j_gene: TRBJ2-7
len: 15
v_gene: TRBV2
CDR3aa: CASSITSGRTFEQYF

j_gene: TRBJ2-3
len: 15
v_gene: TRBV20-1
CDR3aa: CSARDVWRSTDTQYF

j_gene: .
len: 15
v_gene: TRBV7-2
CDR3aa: CASSLGNRGVNEQFF

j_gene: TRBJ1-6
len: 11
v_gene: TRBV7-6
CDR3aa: CASSLVPPLHF

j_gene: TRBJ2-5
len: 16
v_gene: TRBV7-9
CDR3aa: CASSWDSGGLQETQYF

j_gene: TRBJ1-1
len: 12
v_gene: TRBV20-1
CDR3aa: CSARGGNTEAFF

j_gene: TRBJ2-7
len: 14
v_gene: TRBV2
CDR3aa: CASRSGGEFYEQYF

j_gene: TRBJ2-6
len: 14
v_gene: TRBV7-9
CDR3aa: CASSLSSGANVLTF

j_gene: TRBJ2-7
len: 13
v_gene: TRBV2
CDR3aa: CASRGTSGYEQYF

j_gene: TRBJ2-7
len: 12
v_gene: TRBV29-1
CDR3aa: CSPAGQNYEQYF

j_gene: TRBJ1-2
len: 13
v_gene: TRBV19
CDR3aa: CASSWTGWDGYTF

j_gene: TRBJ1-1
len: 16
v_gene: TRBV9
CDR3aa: CASSNLGWNPNTEAFF

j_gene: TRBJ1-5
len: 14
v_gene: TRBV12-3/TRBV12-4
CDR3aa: CASSPDRVAQPQHF

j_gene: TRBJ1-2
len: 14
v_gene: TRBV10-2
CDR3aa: CASSDSGQNYGYTF

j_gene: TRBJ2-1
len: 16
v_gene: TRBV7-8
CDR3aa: CASSPPGAWDANEQFF

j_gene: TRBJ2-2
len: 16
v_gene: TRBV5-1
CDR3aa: CASSLAGTANTGELFF

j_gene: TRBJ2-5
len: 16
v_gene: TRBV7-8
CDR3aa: CASSLSGGPPLETQYF

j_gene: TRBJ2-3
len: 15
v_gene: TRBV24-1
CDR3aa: CATSDSRTSPDTQYF

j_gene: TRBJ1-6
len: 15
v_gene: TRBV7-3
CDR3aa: CASSLAGQGVSPLHF

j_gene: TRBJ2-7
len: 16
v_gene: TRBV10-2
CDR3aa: CASSESRSGGRYEQYF

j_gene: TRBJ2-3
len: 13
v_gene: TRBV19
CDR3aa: CASSFGQTDTQYF

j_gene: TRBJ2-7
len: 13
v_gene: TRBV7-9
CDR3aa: CASSSRGGLEQYF

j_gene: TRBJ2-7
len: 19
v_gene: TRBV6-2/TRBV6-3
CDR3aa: CASSRPTGVTPPGGVEQYF

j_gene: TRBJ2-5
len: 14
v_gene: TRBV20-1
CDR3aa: CSAPTSGSRETQYF

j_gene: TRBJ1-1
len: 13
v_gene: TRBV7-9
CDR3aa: CASSFNRNTEAFF

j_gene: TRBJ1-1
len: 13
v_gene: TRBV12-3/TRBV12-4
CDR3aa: CASSFAGPTEAFF

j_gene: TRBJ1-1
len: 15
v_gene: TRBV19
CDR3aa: CASSISLIKNTEAFF

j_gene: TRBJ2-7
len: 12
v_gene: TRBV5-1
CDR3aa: CASSWRGDEQYF

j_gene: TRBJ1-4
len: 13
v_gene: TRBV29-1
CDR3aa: CSVLTGGDEKLFF

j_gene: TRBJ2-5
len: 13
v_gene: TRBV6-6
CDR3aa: CASSSRGLETQYF

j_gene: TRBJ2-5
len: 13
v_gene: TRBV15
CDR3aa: CATSSGLEETQYF

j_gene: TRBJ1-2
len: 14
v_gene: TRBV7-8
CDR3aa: CASSLAGPLDGYTF

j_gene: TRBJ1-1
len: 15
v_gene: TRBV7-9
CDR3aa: CASSYWTGLDTEAFF

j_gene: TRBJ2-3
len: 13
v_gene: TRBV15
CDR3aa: CATRGGYSDTQYF

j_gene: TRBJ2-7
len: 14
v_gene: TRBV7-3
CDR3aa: CASSLAPYRGEQYF

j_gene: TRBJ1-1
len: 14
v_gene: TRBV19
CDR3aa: CASSIDGRGTEAFF

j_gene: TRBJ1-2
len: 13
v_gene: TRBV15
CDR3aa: CATRSSGGVGYTF

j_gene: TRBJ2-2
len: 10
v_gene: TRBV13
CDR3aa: CASSGGELFF

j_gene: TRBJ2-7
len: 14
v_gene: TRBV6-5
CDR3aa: CASSPGDFYYEQYF

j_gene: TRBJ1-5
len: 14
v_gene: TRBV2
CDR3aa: CASSERATNQPQHF